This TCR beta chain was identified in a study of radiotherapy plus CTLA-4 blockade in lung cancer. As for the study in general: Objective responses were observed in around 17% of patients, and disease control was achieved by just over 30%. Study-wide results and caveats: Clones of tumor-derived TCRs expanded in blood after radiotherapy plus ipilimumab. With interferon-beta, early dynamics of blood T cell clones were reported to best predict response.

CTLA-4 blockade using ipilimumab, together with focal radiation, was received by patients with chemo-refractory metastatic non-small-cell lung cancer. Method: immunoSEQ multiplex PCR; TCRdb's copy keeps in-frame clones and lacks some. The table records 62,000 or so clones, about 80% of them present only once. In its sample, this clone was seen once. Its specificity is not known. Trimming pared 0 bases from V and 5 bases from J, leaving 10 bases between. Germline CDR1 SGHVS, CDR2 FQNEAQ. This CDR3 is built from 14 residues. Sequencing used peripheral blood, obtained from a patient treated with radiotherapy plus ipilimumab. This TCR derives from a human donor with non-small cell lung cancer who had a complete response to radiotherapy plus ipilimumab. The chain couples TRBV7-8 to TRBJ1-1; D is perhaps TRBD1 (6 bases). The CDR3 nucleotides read TGTGCCAGCAGCTTAGCAGAGGGGGATACTGAAGCTTTCTTT. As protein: CASSLAEGDTEAFF. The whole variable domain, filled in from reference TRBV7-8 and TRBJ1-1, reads GAGVSQSPRYKVAKRGQDVALRCDPISGHVSLFWYQQALGQGPEFLTYFQNEAQLDKSGLPSDRFFAERPEGSVSTLKIQRTQQEDSAVYLCASSLAEGDTEAFFGQGTRLTVV.